This record concerns one T cell receptor (beta chain) sequence. Other nucleotide sequences from this sample produce the same CDR3. Germline CDR1 is MDHEN and CDR2 is SYDVKM. The ends were cut back, 6 bases at V and 2 bases at J, with 10 bases in the middle. There are 13 residues in the CDR3. TCRdb's copy holds only in-frame clones and misses some; the assay was immunoSEQ multiplex PCR. The sample records over 2 million clones, about 95% being singletons. Naive CD8 populations comprised CD45RO-negative cells positively selected for CCR7, excluding terminally differentiated effector memory CD45RA+ cells. All donors qualified as healthy HIV-negative adults and had experienced no recent acute infections or vaccinations. The data belong to a study of shared clonotypes between healthy human individuals.

This clonotype was obtained from a man between 18 and 29 years old in good health. What was sequenced was naive CD8+ T cells sorted from blood. The V and J genes are TRBV28 and TRBJ1-2; possibly TRBD1 for D (6 bases). The CDR3 DNA reads as TGTGCCAGCAGCTCCACAGGGAACTATGGCTACACCTTC. Translation gives CASSSTGNYGYTF.